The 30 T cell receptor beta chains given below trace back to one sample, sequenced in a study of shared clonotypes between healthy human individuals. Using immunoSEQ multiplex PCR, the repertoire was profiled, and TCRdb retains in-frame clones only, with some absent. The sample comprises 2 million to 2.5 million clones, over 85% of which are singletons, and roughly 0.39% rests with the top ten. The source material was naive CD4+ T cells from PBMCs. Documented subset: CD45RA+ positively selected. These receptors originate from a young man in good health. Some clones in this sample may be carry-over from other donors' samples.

The CDR3 reads CAGTDYYTGELFF. The CDR3 region has the DNA TGTGCCGGGACAGACTATTACACCGGGGAGCTGTTTTTT. V usage is TRBV14 and J usage is TRBJ2-2; the match to TRBD1 covers 7 bases. V lost 11 bases, J lost 3 bases, and 6 bases stayed unmatched. CDR3 length: 13 amino acids. Germline V lookup: CDR1 SGHDN, CDR2 FVKESK.

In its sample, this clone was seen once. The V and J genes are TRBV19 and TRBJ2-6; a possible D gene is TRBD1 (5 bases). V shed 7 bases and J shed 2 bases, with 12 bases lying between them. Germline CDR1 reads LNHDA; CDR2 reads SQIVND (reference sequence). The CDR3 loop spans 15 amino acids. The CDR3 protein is CASTGREPGANVLTF. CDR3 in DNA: TGTGCCAGTACGGGCAGGGAACCTGGGGCCAACGTCCTGACTTTC. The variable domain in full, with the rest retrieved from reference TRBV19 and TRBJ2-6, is DGGITQSPKYLFRKEGQNVTLSCEQNLNHDAMYWYRQDPGQGLRLIYYSQIVNDFQKGDIAEGYSVSREKKESFPLTVTSAQKNPTAFYLCASTGREPGANVLTFGAGSRLTVL.

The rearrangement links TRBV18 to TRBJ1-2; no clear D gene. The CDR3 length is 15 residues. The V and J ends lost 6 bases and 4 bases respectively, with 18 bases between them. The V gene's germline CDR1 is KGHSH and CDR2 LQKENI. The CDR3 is CASSPPGPGTYGYTF. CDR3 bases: TGTGCCAGCTCCCCCCCCGGCCCGGGTACCTATGGCTACACCTTC. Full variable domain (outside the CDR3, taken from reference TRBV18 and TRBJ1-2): NAGVMQNPRHLVRRRGQEARLRCSPMKGHSHVYWYRQLPEEGLKFMVYLQKENIIDESGMPKERFSAEFPKEGPSILRIQQVVRGDSAAYFCASSPPGPGTYGYTFGSGTRLTVV.

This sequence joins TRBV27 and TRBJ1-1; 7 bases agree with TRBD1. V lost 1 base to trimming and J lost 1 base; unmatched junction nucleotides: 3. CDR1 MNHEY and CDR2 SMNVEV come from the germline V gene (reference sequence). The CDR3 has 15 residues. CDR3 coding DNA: TGTGCCAGCAGTTTATGGGGACAGCCGAACACTGAAGCTTTCTTT. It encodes CASSLWGQPNTEAFF.

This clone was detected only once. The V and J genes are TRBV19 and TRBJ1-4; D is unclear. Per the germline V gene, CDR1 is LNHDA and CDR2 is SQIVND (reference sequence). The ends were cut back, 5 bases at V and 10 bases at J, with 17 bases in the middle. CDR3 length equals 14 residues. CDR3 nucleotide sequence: TGTGCCAGTAGTGCCGTTTCCGGGGAAGGAAAACTGTTTTTT. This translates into CASSAVSGEGKLFF.

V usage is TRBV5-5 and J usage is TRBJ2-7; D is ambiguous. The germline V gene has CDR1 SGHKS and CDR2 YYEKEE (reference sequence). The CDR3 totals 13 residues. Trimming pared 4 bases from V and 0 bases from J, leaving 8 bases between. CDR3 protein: CASSEQASYEQYF. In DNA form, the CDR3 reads TGTGCCAGCAGCGAGCAAGCCTCCTACGAGCAGTACTTC.

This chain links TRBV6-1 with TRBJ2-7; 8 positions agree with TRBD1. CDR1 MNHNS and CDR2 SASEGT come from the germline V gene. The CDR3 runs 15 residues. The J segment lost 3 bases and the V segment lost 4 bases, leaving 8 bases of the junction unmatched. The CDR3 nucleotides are TGTGCCAGCAGTGTTGGGGGGACAGGCCACTACGAGCAGTACTTC. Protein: CASSVGGTGHYEQYF.

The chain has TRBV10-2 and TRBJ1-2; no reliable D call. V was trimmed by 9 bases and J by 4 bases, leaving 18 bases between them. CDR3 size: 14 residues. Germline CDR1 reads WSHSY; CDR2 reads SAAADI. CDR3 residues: CASPRMATPYGYTF. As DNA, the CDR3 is TGCGCCAGTCCCAGAATGGCCACACCCTATGGCTACACCTTC.

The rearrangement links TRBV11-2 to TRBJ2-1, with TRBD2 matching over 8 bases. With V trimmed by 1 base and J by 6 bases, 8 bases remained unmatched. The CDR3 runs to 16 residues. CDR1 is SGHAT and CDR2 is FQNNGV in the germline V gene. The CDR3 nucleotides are TGTGCCAGCAGCTTAGTTCCGGGAGGGCCGTTCAATGAGCAGTTCTTC. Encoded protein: CASSLVPGGPFNEQFF.

CDR3 nucleotide sequence: TGTGCCAGTAGTATCGGTACACAGGGGGTGCGCGAGCAGTACTTC. Protein: CASSIGTQGVREQYF. The chain employs TRBV19 and TRBJ2-7, with 8 positions matching TRBD1. V dropped 3 bases and J dropped 6; count of bases not matched to a gene: 10. Germline values: CDR1 LNHDA, CDR2 SQIVND (reference sequence). The CDR3 sequence is 15 residues long. The full variable domain, completed using reference TRBV19 and TRBJ2-7, is DGGITQSPKYLFRKEGQNVTLSCEQNLNHDAMYWYRQDPGQGLRLIYYSQIVNDFQKGDIAEGYSVSREKKESFPLTVTSAQKNPTAFYLCASSIGTQGVREQYFGPGTRLTVT.

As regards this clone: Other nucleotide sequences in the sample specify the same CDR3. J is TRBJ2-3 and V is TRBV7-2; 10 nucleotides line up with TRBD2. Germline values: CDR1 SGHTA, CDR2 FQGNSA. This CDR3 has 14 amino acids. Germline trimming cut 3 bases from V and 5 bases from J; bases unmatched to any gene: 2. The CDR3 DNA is TGTGCCAGCAGCTTGGGACTAGCGCAAGATACGCAGTATTTT. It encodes CASSLGLAQDTQYF.

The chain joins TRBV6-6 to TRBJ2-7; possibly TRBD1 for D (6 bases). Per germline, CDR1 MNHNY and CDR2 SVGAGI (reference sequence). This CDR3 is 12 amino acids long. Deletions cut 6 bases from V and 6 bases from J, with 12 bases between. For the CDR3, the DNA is TGTGCCAGCAGGGGTGACAGGTTCGAGCAGTACTTC. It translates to CASRGDRFEQYF.

This CDR3 reads CASSDTSGGRQPQHF. CDR3 DNA: TGTGCCAGCAGTGACACCTCGGGGGGGCGACAGCCCCAGCATTTT. The chain links TRBV2 to TRBJ1-5; maybe TRBD1 (6 bases). This CDR3 is built from 15 residues. Germline loops: CDR1 SNHLY, CDR2 FYNNEI. V lost 3 bases and J lost 7, with 16 bases in between.

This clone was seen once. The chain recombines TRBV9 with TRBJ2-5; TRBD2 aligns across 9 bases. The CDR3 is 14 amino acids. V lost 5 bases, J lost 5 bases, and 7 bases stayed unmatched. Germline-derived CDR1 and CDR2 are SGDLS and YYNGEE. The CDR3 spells CASSGAGGPETQYF. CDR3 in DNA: TGTGCCAGCAGTGGAGCGGGAGGACCGGAGACCCAGTACTTC.

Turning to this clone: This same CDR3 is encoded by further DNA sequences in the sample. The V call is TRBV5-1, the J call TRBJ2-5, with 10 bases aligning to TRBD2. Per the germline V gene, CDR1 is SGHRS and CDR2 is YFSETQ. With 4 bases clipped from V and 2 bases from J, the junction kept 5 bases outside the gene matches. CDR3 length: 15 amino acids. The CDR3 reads CASSPPTSGQETQYF. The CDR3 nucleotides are TGCGCCAGCAGCCCCCCGACTAGCGGGCAAGAGACCCAGTACTTC.

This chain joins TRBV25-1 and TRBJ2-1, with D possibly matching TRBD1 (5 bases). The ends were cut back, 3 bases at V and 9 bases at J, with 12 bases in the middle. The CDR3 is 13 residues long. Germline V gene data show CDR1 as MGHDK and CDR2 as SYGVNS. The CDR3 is CASSDGAGLEQFF. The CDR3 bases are TGTGCCAGCAGTGACGGTGCAGGGCTTGAGCAGTTCTTC. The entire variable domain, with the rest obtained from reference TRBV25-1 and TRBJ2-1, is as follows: EADIYQTPRYLVIGTGKKITLECSQTMGHDKMYWYQQDPGMELHLIHYSYGVNSTEKGDLSSESTVSRIRTEHFPLTLESARPSHTSQYLCASSDGAGLEQFFGPGTRLTVL.

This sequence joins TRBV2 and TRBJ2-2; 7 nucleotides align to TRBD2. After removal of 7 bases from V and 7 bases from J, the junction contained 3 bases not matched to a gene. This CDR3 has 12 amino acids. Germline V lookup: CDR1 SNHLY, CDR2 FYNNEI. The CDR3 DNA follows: TGTGCCAGCACCGAGCGGGGCGGGGAGCTGTTTTTT. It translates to CASTERGGELFF. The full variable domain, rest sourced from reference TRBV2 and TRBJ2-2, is EPEVTQTPSHQVTQMGQEVILRCVPISNHLYFYWYRQILGQKVEFLVSFYNNEISEKSEIFDDQFSVERPDGSNFTLKIRSTKLEDSAMYFCASTERGGELFFGEGSRLTVL.

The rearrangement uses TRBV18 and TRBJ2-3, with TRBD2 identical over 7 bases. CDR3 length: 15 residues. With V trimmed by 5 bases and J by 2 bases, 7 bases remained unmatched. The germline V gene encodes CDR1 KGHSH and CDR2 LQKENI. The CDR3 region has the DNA TGTGCCAGCTCAACATCGCGGGGGACCACAGATACGCAGTATTTT. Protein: CASSTSRGTTDTQYF.

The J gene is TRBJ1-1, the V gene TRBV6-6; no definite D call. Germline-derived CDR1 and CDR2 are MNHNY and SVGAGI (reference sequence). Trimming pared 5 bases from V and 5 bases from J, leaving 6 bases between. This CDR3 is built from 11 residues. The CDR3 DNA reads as TGTGCCAGCAGTATGACAACTGAAGCTTTCTTT. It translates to CASSMTTEAFF.

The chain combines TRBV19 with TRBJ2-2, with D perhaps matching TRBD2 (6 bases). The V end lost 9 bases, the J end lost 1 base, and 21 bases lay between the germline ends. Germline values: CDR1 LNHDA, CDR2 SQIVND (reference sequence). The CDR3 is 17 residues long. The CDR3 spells CASRRLGGGENTGELFF. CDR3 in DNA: TGTGCCAGCCGACGATTGGGGGGAGGAGAGAACACCGGGGAGCTGTTTTTT.

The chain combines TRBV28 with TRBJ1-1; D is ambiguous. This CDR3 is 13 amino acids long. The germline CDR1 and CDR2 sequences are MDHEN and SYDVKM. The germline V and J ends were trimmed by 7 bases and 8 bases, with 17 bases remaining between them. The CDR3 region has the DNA TGTGCCAGCATTGACACGTCGGAAGCGGAAGCTTTCTTT. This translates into CASIDTSEAEAFF.

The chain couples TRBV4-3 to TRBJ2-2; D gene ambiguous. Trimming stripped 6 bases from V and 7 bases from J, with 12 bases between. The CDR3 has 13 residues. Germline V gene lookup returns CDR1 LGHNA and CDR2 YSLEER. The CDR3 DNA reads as TGCGCCAGCAGGGCTGGGGTGGTCGGGGAGCTGTTTTTT. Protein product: CASRAGVVGELFF.

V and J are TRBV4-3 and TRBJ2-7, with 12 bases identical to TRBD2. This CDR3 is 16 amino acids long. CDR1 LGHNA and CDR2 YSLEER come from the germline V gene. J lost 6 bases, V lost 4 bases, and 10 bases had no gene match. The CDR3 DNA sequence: TGCGCCAGCAGCCGAACCAGGACTAGCGGGACGGTCGAGCAGTACTTC. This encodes CASSRTRTSGTVEQYF.

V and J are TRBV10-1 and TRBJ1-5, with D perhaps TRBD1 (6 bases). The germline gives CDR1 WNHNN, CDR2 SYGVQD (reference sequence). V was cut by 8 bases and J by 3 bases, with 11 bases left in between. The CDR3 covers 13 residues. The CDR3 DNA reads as TGCGCCAGCCCGGGGGGCAACAATCAGCCCCAGCATTTT. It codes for CASPGGNNQPQHF.

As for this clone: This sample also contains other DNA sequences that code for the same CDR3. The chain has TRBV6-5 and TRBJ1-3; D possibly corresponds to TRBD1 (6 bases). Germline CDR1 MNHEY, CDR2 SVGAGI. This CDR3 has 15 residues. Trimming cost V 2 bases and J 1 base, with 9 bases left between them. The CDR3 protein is CASSYVRGSGNTIYF. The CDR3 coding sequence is TGTGCCAGCAGTTACGTCAGGGGATCTGGAAACACCATATATTTT.

The CDR3 DNA follows: TGCAGCGTTGAAACAAGAAACAATGAGCAGTTCTTC. This gives the protein CSVETRNNEQFF. This chain joins TRBV29-1 and TRBJ2-1; D is undetermined. The V and J ends lost 2 bases and 5 bases respectively, with 7 bases between them. The CDR3 runs 12 residues. The germline V gene encodes CDR1 SQVTM and CDR2 ANQGSEA.

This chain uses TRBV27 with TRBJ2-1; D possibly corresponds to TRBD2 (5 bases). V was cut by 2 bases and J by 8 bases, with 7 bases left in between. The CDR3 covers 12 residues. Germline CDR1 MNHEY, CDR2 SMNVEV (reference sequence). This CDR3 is CASSLRRDEQFF. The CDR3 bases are TGTGCCAGCAGTTTAAGGCGGGATGAGCAGTTCTTC.

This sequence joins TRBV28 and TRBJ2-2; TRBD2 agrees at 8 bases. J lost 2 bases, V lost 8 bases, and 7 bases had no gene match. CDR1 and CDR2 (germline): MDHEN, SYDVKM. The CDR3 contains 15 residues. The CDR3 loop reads CASRRRGGNTGELFF. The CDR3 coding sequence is TGTGCCAGCCGGCGTCGGGGGGGAAACACCGGGGAGCTGTTTTTT.

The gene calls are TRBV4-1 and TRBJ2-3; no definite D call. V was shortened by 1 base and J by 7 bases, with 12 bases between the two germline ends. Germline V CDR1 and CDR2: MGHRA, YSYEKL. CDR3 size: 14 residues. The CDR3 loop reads CASSQGARSNTQYF. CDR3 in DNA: TGCGCCAGCAGCCAAGGGGCCAGATCCAATACGCAGTATTTT.

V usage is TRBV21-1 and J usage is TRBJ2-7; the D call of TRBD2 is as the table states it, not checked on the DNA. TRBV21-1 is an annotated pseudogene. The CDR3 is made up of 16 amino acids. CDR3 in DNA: TGTGCCAGCAGCCCCGGGGGTAGCGGGGCCTCGGGTGAGCAGTACTTC. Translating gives CASSPGGSGASGEQYF.